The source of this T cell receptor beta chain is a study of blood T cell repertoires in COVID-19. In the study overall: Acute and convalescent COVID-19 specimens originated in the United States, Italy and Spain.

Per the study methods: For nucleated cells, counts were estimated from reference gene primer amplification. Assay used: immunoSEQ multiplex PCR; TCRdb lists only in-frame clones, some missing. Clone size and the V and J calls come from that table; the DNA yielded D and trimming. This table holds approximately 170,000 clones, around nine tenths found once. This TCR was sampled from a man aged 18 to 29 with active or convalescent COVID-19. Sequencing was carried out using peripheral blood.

CDR3 amino acids: CSVIEREEFF. The CDR3 DNA is TGCAGTGTAATCGAGCGGGAAGAGTTCTTC. V and J are TRBV20-1 and TRBJ2-1, with 7 bases that match TRBD2. The CDR3 loop spans 10 amino acids. V was pared by 7 bases and J by 14 bases, with 8 bases of the junction left unmatched. The germline V gene has CDR1 DFQATT and CDR2 SNEGSKA (reference sequence).